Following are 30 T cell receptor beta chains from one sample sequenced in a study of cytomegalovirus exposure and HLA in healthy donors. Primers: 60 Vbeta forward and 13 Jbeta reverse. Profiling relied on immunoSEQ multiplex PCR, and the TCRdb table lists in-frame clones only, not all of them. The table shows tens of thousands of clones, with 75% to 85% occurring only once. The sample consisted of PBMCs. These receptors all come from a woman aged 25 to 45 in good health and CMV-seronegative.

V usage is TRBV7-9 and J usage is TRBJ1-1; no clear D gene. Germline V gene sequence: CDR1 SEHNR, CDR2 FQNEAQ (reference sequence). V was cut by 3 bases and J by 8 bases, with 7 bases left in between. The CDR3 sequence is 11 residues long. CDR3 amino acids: CASSFRREAFF. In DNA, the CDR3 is TGTGCCAGCAGCTTCCGTAGAGAAGCTTTCTTT.

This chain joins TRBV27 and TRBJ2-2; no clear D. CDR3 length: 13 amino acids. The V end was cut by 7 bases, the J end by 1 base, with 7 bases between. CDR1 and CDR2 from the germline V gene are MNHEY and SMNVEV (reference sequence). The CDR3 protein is CASTSKNTGELFF. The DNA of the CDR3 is TGTGCCAGCACAAGCAAGAACACCGGGGAGCTGTTTTTT.

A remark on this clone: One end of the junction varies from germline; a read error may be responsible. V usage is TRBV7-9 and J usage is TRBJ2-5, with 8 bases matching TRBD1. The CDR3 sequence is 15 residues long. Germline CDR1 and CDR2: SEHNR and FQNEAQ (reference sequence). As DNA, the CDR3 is TGTTCCAGCAGCTTAACAGGACAGGGCCAAGAGACCCAGTACTTC. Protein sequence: CSSSLTGQGQETQYF.

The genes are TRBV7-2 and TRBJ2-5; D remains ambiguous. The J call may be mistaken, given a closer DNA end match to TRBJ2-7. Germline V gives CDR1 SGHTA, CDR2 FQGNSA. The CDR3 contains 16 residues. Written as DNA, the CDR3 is TGTGCCAGCAGCTTAGATGCGCTGGGTCTAGTAGCCGAGCAGTACTTC. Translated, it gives CASSLDALGLVAEQYF.

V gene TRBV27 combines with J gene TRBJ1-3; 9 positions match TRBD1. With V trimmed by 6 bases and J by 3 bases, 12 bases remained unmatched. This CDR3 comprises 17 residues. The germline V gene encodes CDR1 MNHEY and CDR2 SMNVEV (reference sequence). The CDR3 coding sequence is TGTGCCAGCAGCACAAAGCAACAGGGGGCACTTGGAAACACCATATATTTT. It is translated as CASSTKQQGALGNTIYF.

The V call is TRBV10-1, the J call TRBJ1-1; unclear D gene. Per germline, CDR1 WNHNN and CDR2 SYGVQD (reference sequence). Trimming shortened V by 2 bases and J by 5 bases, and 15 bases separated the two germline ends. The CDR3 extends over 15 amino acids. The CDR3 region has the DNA TGCGCCAGCAGTGAGGAGCCCGTCCCCGGGACTGAAGCTTTCTTT. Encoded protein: CASSEEPVPGTEAFF.

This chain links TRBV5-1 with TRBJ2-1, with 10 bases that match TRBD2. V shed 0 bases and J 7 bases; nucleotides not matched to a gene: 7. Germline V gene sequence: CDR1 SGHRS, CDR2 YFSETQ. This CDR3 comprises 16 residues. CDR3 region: CASSLGAGGSFNEQFF. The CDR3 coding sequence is TGCGCCAGCAGCTTGGGAGCGGGAGGGTCCTTTAATGAGCAGTTCTTC.

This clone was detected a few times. The chain's CDR3 is CASIQRANTGELFF. Written as DNA, the CDR3 is TGTGCCAGCATTCAGCGCGCGAACACCGGGGAGCTGTTTTTT. V gene TRBV28 combines with J gene TRBJ2-2; D uncertain. Trimming removed 7 bases from V and 0 bases from J, with 9 bases in between. The CDR3 is 14 residues long. Germline CDR1 reads MDHEN; CDR2 reads SYDVKM.

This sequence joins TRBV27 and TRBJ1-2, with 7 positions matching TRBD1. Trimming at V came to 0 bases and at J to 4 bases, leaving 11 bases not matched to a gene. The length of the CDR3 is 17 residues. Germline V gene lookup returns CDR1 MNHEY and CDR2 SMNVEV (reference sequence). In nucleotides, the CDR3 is TGTGCCAGCAGTTTATCGAAGTGGGGGACAGAAGTCTATGGCTACACCTTC. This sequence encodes CASSLSKWGTEVYGYTF.

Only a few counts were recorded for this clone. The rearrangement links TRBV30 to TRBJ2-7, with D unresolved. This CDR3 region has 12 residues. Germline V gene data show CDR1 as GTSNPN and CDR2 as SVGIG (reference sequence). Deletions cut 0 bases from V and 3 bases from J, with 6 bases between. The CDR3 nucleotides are TGTGCCTGGAGTGTCCCCTTCTACGAGCAGTACTTC. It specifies CAWSVPFYEQYF.

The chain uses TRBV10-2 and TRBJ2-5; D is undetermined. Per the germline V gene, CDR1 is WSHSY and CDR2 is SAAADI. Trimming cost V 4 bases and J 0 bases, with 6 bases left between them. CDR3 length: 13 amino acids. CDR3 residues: CASSAADQETQYF. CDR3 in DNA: TGCGCCAGCAGTGCCGCGGACCAAGAGACCCAGTACTTC.

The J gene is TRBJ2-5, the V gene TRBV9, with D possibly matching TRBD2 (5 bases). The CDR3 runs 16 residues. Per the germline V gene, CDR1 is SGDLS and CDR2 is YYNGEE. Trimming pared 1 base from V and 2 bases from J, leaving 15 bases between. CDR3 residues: CASSVSEGLLQETQYF. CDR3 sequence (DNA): TGTGCCAGCAGCGTATCCGAAGGACTGCTACAAGAGACCCAGTACTTC.

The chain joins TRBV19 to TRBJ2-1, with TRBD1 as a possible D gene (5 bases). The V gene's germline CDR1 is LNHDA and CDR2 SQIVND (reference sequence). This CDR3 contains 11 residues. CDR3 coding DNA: TGTGAAGACAGTCTCGGCAATGAGCAGTTCTTC. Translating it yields CEDSLGNEQFF.

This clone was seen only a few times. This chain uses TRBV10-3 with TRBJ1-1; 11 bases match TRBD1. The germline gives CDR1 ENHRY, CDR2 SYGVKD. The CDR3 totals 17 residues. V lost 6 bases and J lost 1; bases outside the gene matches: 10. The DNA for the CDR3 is TGTGCCATCAGCCCGGACAGGGGGCGCCCCAAGAACACTGAAGCTTTCTTT. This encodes CAISPDRGRPKNTEAFF.

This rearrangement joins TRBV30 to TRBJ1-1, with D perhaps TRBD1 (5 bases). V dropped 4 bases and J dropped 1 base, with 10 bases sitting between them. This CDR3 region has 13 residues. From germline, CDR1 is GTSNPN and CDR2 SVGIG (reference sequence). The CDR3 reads CAWNLQGNTEAFF. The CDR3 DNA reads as TGTGCCTGGAATTTGCAGGGGAACACTGAAGCTTTCTTT.

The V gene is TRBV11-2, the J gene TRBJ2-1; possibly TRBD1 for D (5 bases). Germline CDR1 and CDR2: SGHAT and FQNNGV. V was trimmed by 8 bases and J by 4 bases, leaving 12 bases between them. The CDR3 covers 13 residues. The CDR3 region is CASGAELYNEQFF. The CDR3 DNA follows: TGTGCCAGCGGGGCGGAACTGTACAATGAGCAGTTCTTC.

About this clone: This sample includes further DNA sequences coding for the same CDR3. The CDR3 nucleotides read TGTGCCAGCAGCTTCCCGGGACAGGGGAATAATGAGCAGTTCTTC. It codes for CASSFPGQGNNEQFF. The chain combines TRBV5-4 with TRBJ2-1; 10 nucleotides agree with TRBD1. V lost 2 bases and J lost 7; bases outside the gene matches: 6. Germline CDR1 SGHNT, CDR2 YYREEE (reference sequence). This CDR3 is 15 amino acids long.

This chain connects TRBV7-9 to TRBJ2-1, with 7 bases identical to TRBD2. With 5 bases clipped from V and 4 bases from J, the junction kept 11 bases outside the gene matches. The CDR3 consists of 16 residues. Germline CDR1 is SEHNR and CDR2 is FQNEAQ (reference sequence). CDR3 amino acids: CASSPLRGREYNEQFF. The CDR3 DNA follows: TGTGCCAGCAGCCCATTAAGAGGGCGGGAGTACAATGAGCAGTTCTTC.

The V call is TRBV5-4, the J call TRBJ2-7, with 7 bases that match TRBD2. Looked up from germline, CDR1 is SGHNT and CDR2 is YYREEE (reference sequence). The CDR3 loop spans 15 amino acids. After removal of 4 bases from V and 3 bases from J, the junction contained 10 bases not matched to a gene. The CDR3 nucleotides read TGTGCCAGCAGCCCTCCGGGACGGGGGGTCTACGAGCAGTACTTC. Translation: CASSPPGRGVYEQYF.

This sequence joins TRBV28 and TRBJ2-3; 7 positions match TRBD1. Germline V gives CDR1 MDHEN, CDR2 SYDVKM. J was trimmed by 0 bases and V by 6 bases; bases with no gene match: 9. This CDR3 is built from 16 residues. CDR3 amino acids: CASRSTGTVSTDTQYF. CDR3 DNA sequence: TGTGCCAGCAGAAGCACCGGGACAGTCAGCACAGATACGCAGTATTTT.

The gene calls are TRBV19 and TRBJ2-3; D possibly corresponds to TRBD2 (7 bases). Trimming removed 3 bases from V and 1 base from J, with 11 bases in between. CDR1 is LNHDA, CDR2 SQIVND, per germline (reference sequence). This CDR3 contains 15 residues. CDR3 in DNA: TGTGCCAGTAGTATTGGGGGGGGCGGCACAGATACGCAGTATTTT. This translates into CASSIGGGGTDTQYF.

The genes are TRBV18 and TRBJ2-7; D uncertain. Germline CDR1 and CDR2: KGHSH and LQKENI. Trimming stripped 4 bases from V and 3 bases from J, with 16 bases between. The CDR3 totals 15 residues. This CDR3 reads CASSRNPGSLYEQYF. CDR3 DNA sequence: TGTGCCAGCTCACGAAACCCCGGGTCCCTCTACGAGCAGTACTTC. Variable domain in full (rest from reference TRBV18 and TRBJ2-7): NAGVMQNPRHLVRRRGQEARLRCSPMKGHSHVYWYRQLPEEGLKFMVYLQKENIIDESGMPKERFSAEFPKEGPSILRIQQVVRGDSAAYFCASSRNPGSLYEQYFGPGTRLTVT.

The CDR3 here is CAITDRESSPLHF. CDR3 nucleotide sequence: TGTGCCATCACGGACAGGGAAAGTTCACCCCTCCACTTT. This chain joins TRBV10-3 and TRBJ1-6, with 8 bases lining up with TRBD1. CDR3 size: 13 residues. Germline CDR1 is ENHRY and CDR2 is SYGVKD. V shed 7 bases, J shed 9 bases, and the junction held 5 bases outside the gene matches.

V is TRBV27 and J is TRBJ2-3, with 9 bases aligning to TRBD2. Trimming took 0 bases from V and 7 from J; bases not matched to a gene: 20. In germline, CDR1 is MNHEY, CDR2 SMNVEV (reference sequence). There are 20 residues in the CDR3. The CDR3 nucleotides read TGTGCCAGCAGTTTATCAGGGACTTTTGCTTTTAGCGGGAGTTTTAATACGCAGTATTTT. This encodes CASSLSGTFAFSGSFNTQYF.

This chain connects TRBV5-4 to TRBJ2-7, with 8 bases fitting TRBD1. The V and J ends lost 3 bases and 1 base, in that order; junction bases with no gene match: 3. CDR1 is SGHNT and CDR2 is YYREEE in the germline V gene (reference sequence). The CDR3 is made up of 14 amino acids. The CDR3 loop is CASSWRTGSYEQYF. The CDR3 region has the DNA TGTGCCAGCAGCTGGCGGACAGGGTCCTACGAGCAGTACTTC.

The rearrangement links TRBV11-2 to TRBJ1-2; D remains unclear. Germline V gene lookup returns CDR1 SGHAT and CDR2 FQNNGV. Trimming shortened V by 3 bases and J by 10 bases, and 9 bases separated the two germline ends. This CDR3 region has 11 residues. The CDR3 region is CASSFSGDYTF. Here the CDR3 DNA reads TGTGCCAGCAGCTTTAGCGGGGACTACACCTTC.

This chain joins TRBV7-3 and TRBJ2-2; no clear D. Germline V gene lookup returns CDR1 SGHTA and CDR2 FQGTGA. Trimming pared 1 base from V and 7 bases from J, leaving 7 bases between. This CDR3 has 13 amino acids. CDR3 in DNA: TGTGCCAGCAGCTTAAGAGTCCACGGGGAGCTGTTTTTT. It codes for CASSLRVHGELFF.

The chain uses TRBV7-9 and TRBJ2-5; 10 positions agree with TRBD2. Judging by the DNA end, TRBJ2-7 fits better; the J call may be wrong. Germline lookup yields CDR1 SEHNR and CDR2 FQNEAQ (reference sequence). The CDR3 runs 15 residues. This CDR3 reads CASSPSGRGNYEQYF. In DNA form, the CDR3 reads TGTGCCAGCAGTCCTAGCGGGAGAGGCAACTACGAGCAGTACTTC.

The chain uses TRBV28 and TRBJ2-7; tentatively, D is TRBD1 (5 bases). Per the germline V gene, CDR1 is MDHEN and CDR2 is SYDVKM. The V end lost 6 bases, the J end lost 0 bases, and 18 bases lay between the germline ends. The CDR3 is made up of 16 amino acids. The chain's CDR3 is CASSPRKTAYSYEQYF. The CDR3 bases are TGTGCCAGCAGCCCACGTAAGACAGCGTACTCCTACGAGCAGTACTTC.

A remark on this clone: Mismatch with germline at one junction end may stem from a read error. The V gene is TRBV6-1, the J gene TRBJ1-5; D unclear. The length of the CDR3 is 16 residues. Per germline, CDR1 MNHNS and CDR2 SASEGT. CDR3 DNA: TGTGCCATCAGTGAGGAGGAGGCCCAAAAAGGTCAGCCCCAGCATTTT. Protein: CAISEEEAQKGQPQHF.